This T cell receptor (beta chain) was sequenced for a study of early T cells in non-severe SARS-CoV-2 infection. Study background: Chains were unpaired, as sequencing was done on bulk RNA from unsorted whole blood. Study-level findings and limits: Anti-spike CD8 responses were favored in VDJdb matching, and private and CD4 specificities were missed.

The table lists this clonotype with many counts. Its antigen is as yet unknown. Individual cDNA molecules were tagged with unique molecular identifiers. Each CDR3 protein is one row after TCRdb ran MiXCR on the 5' RACE reads. In the table there are roughly 35,000 distinct CDR3 sequences, 9% to 9.5% of which are singletons. The germline V gene has CDR1 MNHEY and CDR2 SVGAGI. The CDR3 is made up of 15 amino acids. V shed 7 bases and J 1 base; nucleotides not matched to a gene: 7. The chain uses TRBV6-5 and TRBJ1-5, with TRBD1 identical over 7 bases. This TCR came from an adult who was a healthcare worker with PCR-confirmed SARS-CoV-2 infection or an uninfected control (not recorded which). The sample comprised whole blood. The CDR3 DNA reads as TGTGCCAGCAAGATGAGGGGGCTGAGCAATCAGCCCCAGCATTTT. This sequence encodes CASKMRGLSNQPQHF.